This T cell receptor (beta chain) was sequenced in a study of blood T cell repertoires in COVID-19. Background on the study: Nucleic acid was either cDNA or gDNA, and it came from T cells, B-cell-depleted T cells, or PBMCs.

The method was immunoSEQ multiplex PCR; TCRdb's version includes in-frame clones alone and lacks a portion of them. The sample has about 300,000 clones; roughly 91% are singletons. This study enrolled people aged 18 to 89 from about two dozen US geographic areas. Participant-given clinical history determined each cohort assignment. In the 2 weeks before study entry, exposed participants met a COVID-19 case, which was PCR-confirmed or clinician-diagnosed. The CDR3 covers 15 residues. Between the trimmed V and J ends, which lost 0 bases and 5 bases, there was a span of 13 bases. Germline V gene data show CDR1 as MNHEY and CDR2 as SVGAGI.

The rearrangement uses TRBV6-5 and TRBJ1-1; no firm D call. The sequenced sample consisted of PBMCs or T cells enriched from blood (not recorded which). The receptor was derived from a woman aged 50 to 60 who had been exposed to COVID-19. CDR3 sequence: CASSYSAGVRTEAFF. In nucleotides, the CDR3 is TGTGCCAGCAGTTACTCCGCTGGTGTGCGGACTGAAGCTTTCTTT.